The 19 T cell receptor beta chains below were found in one sample sequenced in a study of blood T cell repertoires in COVID-19. Using immunoSEQ multiplex PCR, the repertoire was profiled, and TCRdb retains in-frame clones only, with some absent. The repertoire holds under 70,000 clones, roughly 87% seen once, with approximately 10% in the top ten. Sequencing was carried out using peripheral blood. These receptors originate from a woman aged 18-29 years with acute or convalescent COVID-19.

The chain couples TRBV30 to TRBJ2-2; TRBD1 matches at 9 bases. This CDR3 is 16 amino acids long. The junction had 8 bases not matched to a gene; V was cut back by 1 base and J by 5 bases. Germline V gene sequence: CDR1 GTSNPN, CDR2 SVGIG (reference sequence). CDR3: CAWSARYGTGTGELFF. The DNA for the CDR3 is TGTGCCTGGAGTGCACGCTACGGGACAGGGACCGGGGAGCTGTTTTTT.

The J gene is TRBJ2-1, the V gene TRBV12-3 or TRBV12-4, with D tentatively TRBD2 (6 bases). V was clipped by 11 bases and J by 8 bases, with 16 bases between them. CDR3 length: 12 residues. CDR3 protein: CASDGGSDEQFF. The CDR3 bases are TGTGCCTCGGACGGAGGGTCTGATGAGCAGTTCTTC.

The chain is built from TRBV5-1 and TRBJ2-1; a weak D match, TRBD2 (5 bases). Deletions cut 2 bases from V and 6 bases from J, with 9 bases between. The CDR3 spans 13 residues. Looked up from germline, CDR1 is SGHRS and CDR2 is YFSETQ. The CDR3 here is CASSLTRGNEQFF. For the CDR3, the DNA is TGCGCCAGCAGCTTAACTCGGGGCAATGAGCAGTTCTTC.

The gene calls are TRBV28 and TRBJ1-5; 8 bases map to TRBD1. The CDR3 is 12 residues long. The V gene's germline CDR1 is MDHEN and CDR2 SYDVKM. The V segment lost 1 base and the J segment 11 bases; nucleotides outside the gene matches: 1. The CDR3 bases are TGTGCCAGCAGTTTATCGGACAGGGCCCAGCATTTT. This sequence encodes CASSLSDRAQHF.

The chain combines TRBV7-6 with TRBJ2-3; D is possibly TRBD2 (5 bases). V lost 4 bases to trimming and J lost 4 bases, with 15 bases between them. Germline lookup yields CDR1 SGHVS and CDR2 FNYEAQ. The CDR3 consists of 15 residues. CDR3 region: CASSSLAGGADTQYF. As DNA, the CDR3 is TGTGCCAGCAGCTCCCTCGCGGGTGGGGCAGATACGCAGTATTTT.

V is TRBV5-4 and J is TRBJ2-3; TRBD1 matches 9 bases. The ends lost 2 bases at V and 3 bases at J; junction bases unmatched: 4. CDR1 is SGHNT, CDR2 YYREEE, per germline (reference sequence). The CDR3 is 15 amino acids. DNA of the CDR3: TGTGCCAGCAGCTTTGGGACAGGGACGACAGATACGCAGTATTTT. Translating it yields CASSFGTGTTDTQYF.

J is TRBJ2-1 and V is TRBV9, with 11 bases lining up with TRBD2. Germline CDR1 is SGDLS and CDR2 is YYNGEE. The CDR3 extends over 15 amino acids. The V and J ends lost 3 bases and 7 bases, in that order; junction bases with no gene match: 6. DNA for the CDR3: TGTGCCAGCAGCGCAAGACTAGCGGGGATTAATGAGCAGTTCTTC. Protein product: CASSARLAGINEQFF.

The chain has TRBV4-3 and TRBJ2-1; a possible D gene is TRBD1 (5 bases). Germline loops: CDR1 LGHNA, CDR2 YSLEER. The V gene lost 1 base and the J gene lost 2 bases, with 12 bases spanning the gap. The CDR3 is made up of 16 amino acids. The CDR3 protein is CASSQGTRPTYNEQFF. Written as DNA, the CDR3 is TGCGCCAGCAGCCAAGGGACACGACCAACCTACAATGAGCAGTTCTTC.

The chain couples TRBV19 to TRBJ1-4; 8 bases align to TRBD1. This CDR3 region has 16 residues. From germline, CDR1 is LNHDA and CDR2 SQIVND (reference sequence). V lost 6 bases, J lost 8 bases, and 14 bases stayed unmatched. CDR3 sequence: CASRNDRGAQREKLFF. The DNA for the CDR3 is TGTGCCAGTAGAAACGACAGGGGCGCTCAGAGGGAAAAACTGTTTTTT. The variable domain in full, with the rest retrieved from reference TRBV19 and TRBJ1-4, is DGGITQSPKYLFRKEGQNVTLSCEQNLNHDAMYWYRQDPGQGLRLIYYSQIVNDFQKGDIAEGYSVSREKKESFPLTVTSAQKNPTAFYLCASRNDRGAQREKLFFGSGTQLSVL.

V usage is TRBV27 and J usage is TRBJ2-3; 13 bases align to TRBD2. V was clipped by 5 bases and J by 5 bases; unmatched bases: 13. The germline gives CDR1 MNHEY, CDR2 SMNVEV (reference sequence). The length of the CDR3 is 18 residues. CDR3 in DNA: TGTGCCAGCAGTACCTTGACTAGCGGGAGGATCCGCGGAGATACGCAGTATTTT. Encoded protein: CASSTLTSGRIRGDTQYF.

The chain has TRBV10-2 and TRBJ2-7, with 9 bases fitting TRBD2. Germline CDR1 WSHSY, CDR2 SAAADI. V lost 6 bases, J lost 3 bases, and 9 bases stayed unmatched. The length of the CDR3 is 15 residues. CDR3 nucleotides: TGCGCCAGCAGGCCTATAGCGGGAGTTAACTACGAGCAGTACTTC. Amino acids: CASRPIAGVNYEQYF.

The chain employs TRBV20-1 and TRBJ1-2; TRBD1 matches at 7 bases. Germline V gene sequence: CDR1 DFQATT, CDR2 SNEGSKA (reference sequence). V gave up 3 bases and J gave up 8 bases; unmatched junction bases: 3. The CDR3 contains 11 residues. Here the CDR3 reads CSARLGGGYTF. The CDR3 coding sequence is TGCAGTGCTAGGCTAGGGGGCGGCTACACCTTC.

The chain joins TRBV6-6 to TRBJ1-5; TRBD1 matches at 8 bases. CDR1 and CDR2 (germline): MNHNY, SVGAGI (reference sequence). With V trimmed by 5 bases and J by 0 bases, 12 bases remained unmatched. The CDR3 totals 18 residues. In DNA, the CDR3 is TGTGCCAGCAGTCCCCGGGACAGGTATGAGGGTAGCAATCAGCCCCAGCATTTT. Its protein is CASSPRDRYEGSNQPQHF.

The chain carries TRBV5-4 and TRBJ2-3; D gene ambiguous. The CDR3 covers 16 residues. V gave up 4 bases and J gave up 3 bases, with 18 bases separating them. In germline, CDR1 is SGHNT, CDR2 YYREEE (reference sequence). CDR3 region: CASSARNLSITDTQYF. The CDR3 DNA is TGTGCCAGCAGCGCCCGGAACCTTAGCATAACAGATACGCAGTATTTT.

The J gene is TRBJ2-6, the V gene TRBV3-1 (or the pseudogene TRBV3-2); D is unclear. CDR3 length equals 15 residues. Germline CDR1 LGHDT, CDR2 YNNKEL (reference sequence). V was shortened by 1 base and J by 0 bases, with 4 bases between the two germline ends. CDR3 bases: TGTGCCAGCAGCCAAGGAGTCTCTGGGGCCAACGTCCTGACTTTC. Protein product: CASSQGVSGANVLTF.

This clone came up once. The chain recombines TRBV19 with TRBJ2-3; 11 bases align to TRBD2. The germline V gene encodes CDR1 LNHDA and CDR2 SQIVND (reference sequence). After removal of 4 bases from V and 5 bases from J, the junction contained 8 bases not matched to a gene. The CDR3 spans 16 residues. CDR3 nucleotides: TGTGCCAGTAGTACCCTACTAGCGGGAGCGGGAGATACGCAGTATTTT. Its protein product is CASSTLLAGAGDTQYF.

The gene calls are TRBV7-9 and TRBJ1-4; D is unresolved. CDR3 size: 14 residues. Per the germline V gene, CDR1 is SEHNR and CDR2 is FQNEAQ (reference sequence). V was shortened by 5 bases and J by 7 bases, with 14 bases between the two germline ends. CDR3 protein: CASSLTGFSEKLFF. The CDR3 coding sequence is TGTGCCAGCAGCCTAACGGGGTTCTCTGAAAAACTGTTTTTT.

The genes are TRBV6-5 and TRBJ1-1, with no clear D. This CDR3 has 12 amino acids. Germline V lookup: CDR1 MNHEY, CDR2 SVGAGI. The CDR3 loop reads CAASRGNTEAFF. The CDR3 region has the DNA TGTGCGGCTTCACGGGGAAACACTGAAGCTTTCTTT.

The V call is TRBV9, the J call TRBJ1-2; no reliable D call. V lost 4 bases, J lost 6 bases, and 22 bases lay in between. The germline gives CDR1 SGDLS, CDR2 YYNGEE. The CDR3 length is 16 residues. The CDR3 DNA reads as TGTGCCAGCAGCACCGACCCCCATGGGAGGGAGGATGGCTACACCTTC. The encoded protein is CASSTDPHGREDGYTF.